This T cell receptor beta chain was profiled in a study of CD8 T cells in ankylosing spondylitis (dated by TCRdb to 2016 to 2017). Study-wide context: The study set out to find disease-linked TCR variants by profiling T cell receptor beta repertoires in ankylosing spondylitis patients and healthy donors. Peripheral blood was sampled, and synovial fluid was additionally collected from ankylosing spondylitis patients. In total, the full study cohort was made up of 108 healthy donors and about two dozen ankylosing spondylitis patients.

What the study reported, not specific to this receptor: The disease-linked clones were reported as significantly enriched in matched synovial fluid samples from ankylosing spondylitis patients. A TCR beta motif of fewer than 10 highly homologous amino acid variants appeared characteristic of blood from ankylosing spondylitis patients. Some motif variants had previously been reported in the synovial fluid and blood of reactive arthritis patients, which suggests shared mechanisms of disease initiation. The disease-linked clones showed a CD8+ phenotype and occurred at relatively low frequencies in peripheral blood.

In its sample, this clonotype was seen many times. No antigen is known for it. No base quality values were provided; no much bigger clone lies one nucleotide off. Data came from an Illumina HiSeq 2500. TCR beta libraries were prepared by quantitative 5'-RACE with molecular barcodes. Regarding the original processing steps: Disease-linked TCR variants were identified with a new computational method built on a probabilistic model of VDJ rearrangement. Through fastp at Q25 and MiXCR, TCRdb rebuilt clones from the public reads, retaining in-frame beta chains. For every CDR3 protein sequence, its rows merge into one entry that carries the most common genes and DNA. In this record, the V and J calls reflect TCRdb's handling and not the investigators' own analysis. The sample table holds 450,000 to 550,000 distinct CDR3 sequences, of which approximately 5% were seen once. The ten largest clones take up roughly 3.5% of the sample.

Trimming removed 6 bases from V and 0 bases from J, leaving 9 bases between the germline ends. The CDR3 runs 13 amino acids, cysteine and phenylalanine included. Here the CDR3 DNA is all that survives: 39 bases in frame from base 1. The germline V gene encodes CDR1 ENHRY and CDR2 SYGVKD. The sequence joins TRBV10-3 to TRBJ2-7; a confident D gene designation cannot be given. This receptor was taken from a male donor with ankylosing spondylitis. Sequencing was performed on blood, either unsorted or a sorted T cell fraction (not recorded which). The nucleotides are TGTGCCATCAGGGACGGACGCTCCTACGAGCAGTACTTC. Translated, this is CAIRDGRSYEQYF.